This T cell receptor (beta chain) is from a study of T cells in narcolepsy. Worth noting for this clone: Its target is unknown. The germline gene is not matched at one end of the junction; a read error may be the cause.

Study-level results: HCRT-specific and TRIB2-specific autoreactive clonotypes appeared among same-patient CSF and blood CD4+ clonotypes. No autoreactive T cell clone sequences appeared in some memory CD4+ repertoires.

This table comes from immunoSEQ multiplex PCR, and its TCRdb copy is limited to in-frame clones, with some not included. The sample consists of 25,000 or so clones, 85% of them appearing once. The CDR3 loop spans 16 amino acids. CDR1 and CDR2 from the germline V gene are SSHAT and FNYEAQ (reference sequence). The receptor was derived from a human donor in good health. Sequenced sample: memory (CD45RA-) CD4+ T cells from blood. J is TRBJ2-3 and V is TRBV7-7; 13 bases align to TRBD2. The CDR3 DNA reads as TGTGCTAGCAGCTTAACTAGCGGGAGGGGTACAGATACGCAGTATTTT. It encodes CASSLTSGRGTDTQYF.